This TCR beta chain was found in a study of molecular identifiers for immune sequencing clone quantification. Points from the study as a whole: Clonotypes surpassing 20 RNA copies contained over 98% of effector molecules, versus under 1% in naive cells.

V gave up 3 bases and J gave up 5 bases, with 13 bases separating them. Germline V lookup: CDR1 LNHDA, CDR2 SQIVND (reference sequence). The CDR3 contains 14 residues. For bulk TCR libraries, previously described methods and listed TCR primers were used. TCRdb called the PCR reads again in MiXCR, with one record for every CDR3 protein. The repertoire holds hundreds of thousands of distinct CDR3 sequences, with just under 20% as singletons. As for this clonotype: Antigen specificity is unknown.

This chain joins TRBV19 and TRBJ1-2; D remains ambiguous. The sequenced sample consisted of naive CD8+ T cells from blood, with Jurkat cell RNA spiked in. As to subset: FACS-sorted CD8+CD4-CCR7+CD45RA+ naive T cells. This TCR derives from a human donor in good health. Some libraries in this study had Jurkat cell RNA spiked in. CDR3 region: CASSIWGSLYGYTF. DNA of the CDR3: TGTGCCAGTAGTATTTGGGGAAGTCTGTATGGCTACACCTTC.